This TCR beta chain was captured by sequencing in a study of neurological immune-mediated disorders (dated by TCRdb to about 2019). Notes on the research overall: Of the approximately 34 multiple sclerosis patients, some 30 had relapsing-remitting MS and 3 had secondary progressive MS. The 95 to 110 TCR-beta libraries covered PBMC samples along with longitudinal samples, technical triplicates, and paired sorted CD4+ and CD8+ T-cell subsets. Peripheral blood TCR-beta repertoires from patients with HTLV-I-associated myelopathy (HAM/TSP), patients with multiple sclerosis, and healthy controls were compared in the study using UMI-based sequencing. The cohort included 68 subjects: about 15 with HAM/TSP, around 34 with multiple sclerosis, and some 20 healthy controls. Longitudinal HAM/TSP and healthy donors were sampled at 3 time-points each (roughly 3-45 month intervals).

The time point tag for this specimen amounts to: longitudinal time-point 2. For unsorted PBMC libraries, 2 million PBMCs were used after storage in RNAlater at -80 degrees C until RNA extraction. The multiple sclerosis patients were enrolled in a US clinical protocol that used magnetic resonance imaging to evaluate disease progression. Peripheral blood underwent Ficoll-Hypaque density gradient centrifugation to isolate PBMCs, which were then cryopreserved in liquid nitrogen. The germline V gene (reference sequence) supplies CDR1 SEHNR and CDR2 FQNEAQ. Between the V and J ends, shortened by 4 bases and 0 bases respectively, the junction contains 13 bases. The CDR3 contains 16 residues, cysteine and phenylalanine counted. Just the 48-base CDR3 DNA is kept, in frame starting at base 1. In this sample, this clonotype turned up a few times. What this receptor recognizes is not known. No base quality information exists; no much larger clone differs at one position.

General findings and caveats noted by the study authors: No identical CDR3 amino acid sequences were found to be shared among expanded clones across subjects, suggesting that TCR-beta repertoires were private in all groups. TCR clonal expansion was highest in HAM/TSP patients and lowest in MS patients, with MS patients falling below even healthy controls. Repertoires from 18 of 34 MS patients were grouped by phylogenetic analysis into a cluster of related CDR3 sequences, suggesting a possible repertoire-level signature. No clinical or MRI features were associated with the MS cluster, and the authors said that larger cohorts are needed.

To synthesize cDNA, template-switch 5'RACE was performed with a primer carrying a 10-nucleotide random unique molecular identifier so that each TCR transcript was tagged. Over 180 million TCR-beta sequences, covering 15-18 subjects, were produced in each sequencing run. The RNeasy kit was used for extraction of total RNA. The KAPA Real-time Library Amplification kit was used to amplify TCR-beta VDJ regions with primers targeting the TCR constant region and the 5'RACE anchor. A first PCR added sample indexes and Illumina adaptors, and a second PCR then raised library yield. After Ampure bead purification, the TCR product of roughly 650 bp was size-selected on a 2% E-gel SizeSelection system. Library quality was checked on a Bioanalyzer, concentration was measured with Qubit, and libraries were quantified with the Kapa Library Quantification kit before pooling. Libraries were sequenced paired-end 2 x 150 bp on an Illumina HiSeq 2500. To increase sequence diversity, about 23-30% phiX was spiked into each library pool. The paper's processing steps were these. Quality-filtered reads were processed with the UMI-based MiGEC pipeline, and over 85% of raw TCR sequences were removed by the MiGEC pipeline during error correction. IMGT germline references were used for aligning VDJ genes, and each clonotype was defined as a unique CDR3 amino acid sequence together with its V-J genes. Clonal expansion, Shannon diversity, and CDR3 relatedness (CalcPairwiseDistances, ClusterSamples) were evaluated with VDJtools, and phylogenetic trees were built with CLCbio workbench. Clones with at least 8 unique UMIs were defined as expanded, with this threshold being based on coefficient-of-variation modelling across technical triplicates. The public sequencing data were trimmed at Q25 with fastp and processed into clonotypes with MiXCR by TCRdb, which kept only in-frame beta chains. Under each unique CDR3 protein, matching rows form one entry showing the most common genes and DNA. The V and J calls shown here were made by TCRdb, not taken from the authors' results. The sample table holds over 75,000 distinct CDR3 sequences, of which around 6% were seen once. The ten largest clones take up approximately 8% of the sample.

This TCR came from a woman in her sixties with multiple sclerosis. Input material: PBMCs. The chain links TRBV7-9 with TRBJ2-1, with a weak D call of TRBD2 (5 bases match). The nucleotides read TGTGCCAGCAGCTCGGGGAAACGGAGCTCCTACAATGAGCAGTTCTTC. Translation gives CASSSGKRSSYNEQFF.